A single sample gave rise to the 5 T cell receptor beta chains below, sequenced in a study of response to subunit inactivated influenza vaccine. TCRdb passed the RT-PCR reads through MiXCR, listing each CDR3 protein once. The sample carries 450,000 to 700,000 distinct CDR3 sequences, 14% recorded once. The sample consisted of PBMCs from blood, taken 11 to 12 days after vaccination. The receptor source for this set is a man aged 45-65 years who received an inactivated influenza vaccine.

This chain joins TRBV20-1 and TRBJ1-2, with D unresolved. The V end was cut by 3 bases, the J end by 6 bases, with 11 bases between. The CDR3 length is 12 residues. Germline V gene data show CDR1 as DFQATT and CDR2 as SNEGSKA (reference sequence). The CDR3: CSASRVLDGYTF. The CDR3 nucleotides are TGCAGTGCTAGTAGAGTTTTGGATGGCTACACCTTC.

This chain uses TRBV5-5 with TRBJ2-7; D is undetermined. Trimming pared 0 bases from V and 7 bases from J, leaving 11 bases between. This CDR3 comprises 13 residues. Germline V CDR1 and CDR2: SGHKS, YYEKEE (reference sequence). The chain's CDR3 is CASSLVLYLEQYF. The DNA for the CDR3 is TGTGCCAGCAGCTTGGTGCTATACTTGGAGCAGTACTTC.

This chain connects TRBV6-2 or TRBV6-3 to TRBJ1-5; TRBD1 might be the D (5 bases). This CDR3 is built from 15 residues. CDR1 is MNHEY and CDR2 is SVGEGT in the germline V gene. V lost 0 bases and J 7 bases, leaving 13 bases between the germline ends. The CDR3 reads CASSYSSGGKQPQHF. CDR3 nucleotide sequence: TGTGCCAGCAGTTACTCGAGTGGGGGGAAGCAGCCCCAGCATTTT.

This chain uses TRBV3-1 with TRBJ1-1; possibly TRBD1 for D (5 bases). Trimming shortened V by 4 bases and J by 3 bases, and 15 bases separated the two germline ends. The germline CDR1 and CDR2 sequences are LGHDT and YNNKEL (reference sequence). The CDR3 loop spans 15 amino acids. The CDR3 spells CASSPIGGADTEAFF. The CDR3 DNA sequence: TGTGCCAGCAGCCCGATCGGAGGGGCTGACACTGAAGCTTTCTTT.

This clonotype has only a few counts. The CDR3 DNA reads as TGCAGTGCTAGAGATCTAGCGCACACAGATACGCAGTATTTT. It encodes CSARDLAHTDTQYF. V usage is TRBV20-1 and J usage is TRBJ2-3; a possible D gene is TRBD2 (6 bases). Germline V lookup: CDR1 DFQATT, CDR2 SNEGSKA (reference sequence). The CDR3 contains 14 residues. Trimming left V 0 bases short and J 2 bases short, with 9 bases between.